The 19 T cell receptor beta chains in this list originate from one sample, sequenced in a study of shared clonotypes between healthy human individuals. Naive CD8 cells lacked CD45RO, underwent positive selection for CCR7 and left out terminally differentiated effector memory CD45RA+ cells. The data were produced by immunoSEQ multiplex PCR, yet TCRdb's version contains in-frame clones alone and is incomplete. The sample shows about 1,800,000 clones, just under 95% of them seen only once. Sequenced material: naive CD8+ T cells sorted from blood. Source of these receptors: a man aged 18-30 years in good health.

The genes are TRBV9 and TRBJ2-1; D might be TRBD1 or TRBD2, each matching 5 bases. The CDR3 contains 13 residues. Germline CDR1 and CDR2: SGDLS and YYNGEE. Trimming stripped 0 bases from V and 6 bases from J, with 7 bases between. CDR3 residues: CASSVVGANEQFF. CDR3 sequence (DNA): TGTGCCAGCAGCGTAGTCGGGGCCAATGAGCAGTTCTTC.

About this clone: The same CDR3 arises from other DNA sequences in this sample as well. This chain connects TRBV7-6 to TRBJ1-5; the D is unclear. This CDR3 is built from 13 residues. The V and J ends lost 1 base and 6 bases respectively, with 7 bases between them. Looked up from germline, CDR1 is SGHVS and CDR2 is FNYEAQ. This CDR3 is CASSLGIGQPQHF. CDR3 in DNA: TGTGCCAGCAGCTTAGGGATCGGTCAGCCCCAGCATTTT. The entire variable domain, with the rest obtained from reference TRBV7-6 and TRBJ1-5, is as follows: GAGVSQSPRYKVTKRGQDVALRCDPISGHVSLYWYRQALGQGPEFLTYFNYEAQQDKSGLPNDRFSAERPEGSISTLTIQRTEQRDSAMYRCASSLGIGQPQHFGDGTRLSIL.

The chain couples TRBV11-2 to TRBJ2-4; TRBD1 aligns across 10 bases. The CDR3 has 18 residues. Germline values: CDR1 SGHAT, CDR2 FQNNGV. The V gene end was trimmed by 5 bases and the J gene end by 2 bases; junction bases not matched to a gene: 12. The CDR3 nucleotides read TGTGCCAGCAGCCCACAGTTCGGGACAGGGGAATCCAAAAACATTCAGTACTTC. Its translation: CASSPQFGTGESKNIQYF. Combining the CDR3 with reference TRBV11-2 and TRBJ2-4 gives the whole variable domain EAGVAQSPRYKIIEKRQSVAFWCNPISGHATLYWYQQILGQGPKLLIQFQNNGVVDDSQLPKDRFSAERLKGVDSTLKIQPAKLEDSAVYLCASSPQFGTGESKNIQYFGAGTRLSVL.

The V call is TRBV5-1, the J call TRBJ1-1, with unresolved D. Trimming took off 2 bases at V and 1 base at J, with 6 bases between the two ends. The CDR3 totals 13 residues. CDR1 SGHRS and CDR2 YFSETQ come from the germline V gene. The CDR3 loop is CASSLYPNTEAFF. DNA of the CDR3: TGCGCCAGCAGCTTATATCCGAACACTGAAGCTTTCTTT.

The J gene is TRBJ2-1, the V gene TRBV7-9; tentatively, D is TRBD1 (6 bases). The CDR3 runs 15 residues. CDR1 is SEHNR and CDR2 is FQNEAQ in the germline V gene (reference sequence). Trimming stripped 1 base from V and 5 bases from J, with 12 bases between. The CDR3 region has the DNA TGTGCCAGCAGCTTAGTTGGGGGCGACAACAATGAGCAGTTCTTC. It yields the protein CASSLVGGDNNEQFF.

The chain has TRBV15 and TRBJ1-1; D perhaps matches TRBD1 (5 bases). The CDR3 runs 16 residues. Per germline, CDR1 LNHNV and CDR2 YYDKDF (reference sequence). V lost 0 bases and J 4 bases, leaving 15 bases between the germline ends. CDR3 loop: CATSRDKGGVGTEAFF. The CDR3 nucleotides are TGTGCCACCAGCAGAGATAAGGGAGGGGTGGGCACTGAAGCTTTCTTT.

The DNA for the CDR3 is TGTGCCAGCAGTCAAGCACTTACAGATACGCAGTATTTT. The encoded protein is CASSQALTDTQYF. V gene TRBV7-6 combines with J gene TRBJ2-3; D not certain. Trimming took off 6 bases at V and 3 bases at J, with 10 bases between the two ends. CDR3 size: 13 residues. Looked up from germline, CDR1 is SGHVS and CDR2 is FNYEAQ.

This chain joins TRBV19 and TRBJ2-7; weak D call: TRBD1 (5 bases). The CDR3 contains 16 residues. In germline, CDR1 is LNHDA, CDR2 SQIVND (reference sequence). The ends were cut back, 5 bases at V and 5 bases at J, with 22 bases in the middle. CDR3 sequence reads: CASSPQNRSPPHEQYF. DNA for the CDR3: TGTGCCAGTAGTCCTCAGAACAGGTCGCCTCCTCACGAGCAGTACTTC.

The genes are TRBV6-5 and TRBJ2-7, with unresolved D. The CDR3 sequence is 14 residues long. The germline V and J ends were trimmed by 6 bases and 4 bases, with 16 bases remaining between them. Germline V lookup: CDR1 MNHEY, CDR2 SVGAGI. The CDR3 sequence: CASRPGDPFYEQYF. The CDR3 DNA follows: TGTGCCAGCAGGCCAGGAGATCCGTTTTACGAGCAGTACTTC.

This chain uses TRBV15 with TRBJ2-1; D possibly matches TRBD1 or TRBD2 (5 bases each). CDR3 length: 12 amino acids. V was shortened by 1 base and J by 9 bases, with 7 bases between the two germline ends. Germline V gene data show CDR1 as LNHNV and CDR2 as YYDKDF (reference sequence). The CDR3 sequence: CATSRAGGEQFF. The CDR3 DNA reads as TGTGCCACCAGCAGAGCTGGGGGTGAGCAGTTCTTC.

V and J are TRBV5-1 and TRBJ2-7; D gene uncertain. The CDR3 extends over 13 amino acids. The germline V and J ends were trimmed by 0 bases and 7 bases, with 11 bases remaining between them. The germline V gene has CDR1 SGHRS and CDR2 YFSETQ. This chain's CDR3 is CASSLDTSSEQYF. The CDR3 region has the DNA TGCGCCAGCAGCTTGGACACCTCATCAGAGCAGTACTTC. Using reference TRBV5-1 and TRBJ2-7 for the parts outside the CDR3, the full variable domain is KAGVTQTPRYLIKTRGQQVTLSCSPISGHRSVSWYQQTPGQGLQFLFEYFSETQRNKGNFPGRFSGRQFSNSRSEMNVSTLELGDSALYLCASSLDTSSEQYFGPGTRLTVT.

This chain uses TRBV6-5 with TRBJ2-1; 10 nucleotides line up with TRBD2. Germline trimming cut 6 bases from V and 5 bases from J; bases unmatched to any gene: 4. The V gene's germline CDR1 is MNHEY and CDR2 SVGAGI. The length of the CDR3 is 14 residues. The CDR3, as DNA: TGTGCCAGCAGAGAAGGACTAGCGGACAATGAGCAGTTCTTC. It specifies CASREGLADNEQFF.

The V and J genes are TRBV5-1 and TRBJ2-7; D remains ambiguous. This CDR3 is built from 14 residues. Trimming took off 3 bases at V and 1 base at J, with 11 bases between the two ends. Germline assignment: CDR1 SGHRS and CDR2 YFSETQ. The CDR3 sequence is CASSWVGGSYEQYF. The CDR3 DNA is TGCGCCAGCAGCTGGGTAGGCGGTTCCTACGAGCAGTACTTC.

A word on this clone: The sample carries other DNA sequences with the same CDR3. This chain's CDR3 is CASSFASSYEQYF. CDR3 DNA sequence: TGTGCCAGCAGCTTCGCAAGCTCCTACGAGCAGTACTTC. The chain employs TRBV7-9 and TRBJ2-7; no reliable D call. V lost 3 bases and J lost 0, with 6 bases in between. Germline lookup yields CDR1 SEHNR and CDR2 FQNEAQ (reference sequence). The length of the CDR3 is 13 residues.

The DNA of the CDR3 is TGTGCCAGCAGTTTATCGTGGCAAGGGGAACCCCTCCACTTT. It specifies CASSLSWQGEPLHF. The chain has TRBV27 and TRBJ1-6, with D possibly matching TRBD1 (5 bases). Trimming pared 0 bases from V and 12 bases from J, leaving 12 bases between. The germline V gene has CDR1 MNHEY and CDR2 SMNVEV (reference sequence). This CDR3 region has 14 residues.

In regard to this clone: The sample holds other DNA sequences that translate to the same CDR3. CDR3 bases: TGTGCCAGCAGCTTAGGTACAGATACGCAGTATTTT. It yields the protein CASSLGTDTQYF. The J gene is TRBJ2-3, the V gene TRBV13, with D unclear. Germline-derived CDR1 and CDR2 are PRHDT and FYEKMQ (reference sequence). V lost 0 bases to trimming and J lost 3 bases, with 1 base between them. CDR3 length equals 12 residues.

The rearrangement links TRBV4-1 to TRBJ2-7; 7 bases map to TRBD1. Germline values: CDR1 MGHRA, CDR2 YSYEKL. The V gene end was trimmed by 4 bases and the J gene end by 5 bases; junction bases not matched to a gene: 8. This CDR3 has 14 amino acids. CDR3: CASSRNRGDNEQYF. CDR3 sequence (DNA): TGCGCCAGCAGCCGAAACAGGGGAGACAACGAGCAGTACTTC.

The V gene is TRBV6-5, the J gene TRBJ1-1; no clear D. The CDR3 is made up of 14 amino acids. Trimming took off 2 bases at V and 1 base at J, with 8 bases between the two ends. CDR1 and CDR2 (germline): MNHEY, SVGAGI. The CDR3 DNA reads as TGTGCCAGCAGTTACGAACTTACGAACACTGAAGCTTTCTTT. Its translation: CASSYELTNTEAFF.

CDR3 protein: CTFEGLDYGYTF. DNA for the CDR3: TGCACCTTCGAAGGTTTGGACTATGGCTACACCTTC. The V gene is TRBV29-1, the J gene TRBJ1-2; D gene ambiguous. CDR1 is SQVTM, CDR2 ANQGSEA, per germline. This CDR3 has 12 residues. Drawing the rest from reference TRBV29-1 and TRBJ1-2, the complete variable domain is SAVISQKPSRDICQRGTSLTIQCQVDSQVTMMFWYRQQPGQSLTLIATANQGSEATYESGFVIDKFPISRPNLTFSTLTVSNMSPEDSSIYLCTFEGLDYGYTFGSGTRLTVV.